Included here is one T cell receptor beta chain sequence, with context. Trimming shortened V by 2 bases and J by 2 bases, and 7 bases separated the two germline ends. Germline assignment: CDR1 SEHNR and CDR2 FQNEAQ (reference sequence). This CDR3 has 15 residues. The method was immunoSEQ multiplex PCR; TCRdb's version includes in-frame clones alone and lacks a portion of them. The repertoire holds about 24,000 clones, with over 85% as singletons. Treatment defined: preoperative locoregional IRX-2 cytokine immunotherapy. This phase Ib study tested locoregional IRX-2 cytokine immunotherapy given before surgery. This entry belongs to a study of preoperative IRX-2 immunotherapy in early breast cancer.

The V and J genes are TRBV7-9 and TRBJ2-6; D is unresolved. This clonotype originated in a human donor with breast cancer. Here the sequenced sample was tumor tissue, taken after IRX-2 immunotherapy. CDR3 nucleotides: TGTGCCAGCAGCTTATGGGGTACTGGGGCCAACGTCCTGACTTTC. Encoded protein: CASSLWGTGANVLTF.